Below are 16 T cell receptor beta chains sequenced from a single sample in a study of beta chain features in type 1 diabetes. Findings of the study overall: All four CD4+ subsets from Type 1 diabetes patients carried moderately but significantly shorter TCRB CDR3s.

These receptors' antigens are unknown. cDNA synthesis used the whole RNA isolate, giving expressed TCRB sequences. Assay used: immunoSEQ multiplex PCR; TCRdb lists only in-frame clones, some missing. The top ten hold about 0.012% of the sample, which has a few hundred thousand clones, roughly 24% seen once. Sequenced material: naive CD4+ T cells from blood. The receptors originated from a woman younger than 45 with type 1 diabetes.

This clone was detected only a few times. This chain links TRBV9 with TRBJ2-7; 7 bases line up with TRBD2. V shed 0 bases, J shed 3 bases, and the junction held 3 bases outside the gene matches. CDR3 length: 14 amino acids. Germline V CDR1 and CDR2: SGDLS, YYNGEE. CDR3 sequence reads: CASSVGAGLYEQYF. In nucleotides, the CDR3 is TGTGCCAGCAGCGTAGGAGCGGGACTCTACGAGCAGTACTTC.

In its sample, this clone was seen a few times. J is TRBJ2-7 and V is TRBV29-1, with 7 bases aligning to TRBD2. Germline V CDR1 and CDR2: SQVTM, ANQGSEA. The CDR3 runs 12 residues. Trimming took 5 bases from V and 2 from J; bases not matched to a gene: 3. The CDR3 is CSVTSVAYEQYF. In DNA form, the CDR3 reads TGCAGCGTTACTAGCGTAGCCTACGAGCAGTACTTC.

V is TRBV28 and J is TRBJ2-7; TRBD2 matches 13 bases. Germline V CDR1 and CDR2: MDHEN, SYDVKM. The CDR3 loop spans 15 amino acids. Trimming took 5 bases from V and 5 from J; bases not matched to a gene: 6. The CDR3 loop is CASSPTSGRADEQYF. The CDR3, as DNA: TGTGCCAGCAGTCCAACTAGCGGGAGGGCCGACGAGCAGTACTTC.

This clone was found a few times. V gene TRBV12-5 combines with J gene TRBJ1-2; 7 bases line up with TRBD1. V was pared by 6 bases and J by 3 bases, with 4 bases of the junction left unmatched. The CDR3 spans 13 residues. Germline CDR1 is LGHNT and CDR2 is FRNRAP. The CDR3 nucleotides read TGTGCTAGTGGCTCCGGGACAGACTATGGCTACACCTTC. Protein product: CASGSGTDYGYTF.

The chain combines TRBV7-2 with TRBJ1-2; D possibly corresponds to TRBD1 (5 bases). The CDR3 loop spans 16 amino acids. Germline values: CDR1 SGHTA, CDR2 FQGNSA. The V gene lost 5 bases and the J gene lost 5 bases, with 21 bases spanning the gap. The CDR3 sequence: CASSPDGGRDGYGYTF. The CDR3 coding sequence is TGTGCCAGCAGCCCAGATGGTGGCAGGGATGGGTATGGCTACACCTTC.

V usage is TRBV28 and J usage is TRBJ1-2; 7 bases match TRBD1. CDR1 MDHEN and CDR2 SYDVKM come from the germline V gene. V dropped 6 bases and J dropped 3; count of bases not matched to a gene: 4. The CDR3 totals 13 residues. This chain's CDR3 is CASSQDRHYGYTF. The CDR3 nucleotides read TGTGCCAGCAGCCAGGACAGGCACTATGGCTACACCTTC.

This clone has only a few counts. The rearrangement joins TRBV2 to TRBJ2-1; 11 bases match TRBD2. Germline V gene sequence: CDR1 SNHLY, CDR2 FYNNEI. The trim removed 6 bases at V and 5 bases at J, leaving 9 bases unmatched. This CDR3 is 16 amino acids long. CDR3 sequence (DNA): TGTGCCAGCAGCTACACTCTAGCGGGAGGTAACAATGAGCAGTTCTTC. As protein: CASSYTLAGGNNEQFF.

V usage is TRBV5-6 and J usage is TRBJ2-1; 7 bases agree with TRBD2. Germline CDR1 reads SGHDT; CDR2 reads YYEEEE. The CDR3 sequence is 15 residues long. Unmatched junction bases numbered 8, after V lost 5 bases and J lost 3 bases. The CDR3 region is CASSSSGLIYNEQFF. CDR3 bases: TGTGCCAGCAGTTCCTCGGGACTAATCTACAATGAGCAGTTCTTC.

The chain links TRBV13 to TRBJ2-7; D is undetermined. Germline CDR1 PRHDT, CDR2 FYEKMQ (reference sequence). V dropped 1 base and J dropped 6 bases, with 7 bases sitting between them. This CDR3 has 12 residues. The CDR3 DNA is TGTGCCAGCAGCTTAGTGGGCCTCGAGCAGTACTTC. As protein: CASSLVGLEQYF.

In its sample, this clone was seen a few times. The chain uses TRBV2 and TRBJ2-5; the D gene is possibly TRBD1 (5 bases). Looked up from germline, CDR1 is SNHLY and CDR2 is FYNNEI. The V end lost 5 bases, the J end lost 4 bases, and 8 bases lay between the germline ends. CDR3 length: 12 residues. CDR3 bases: TGTGCCAGCAGTAGGCAGGGAGAGACCCAGTACTTC. Amino acids: CASSRQGETQYF. Full variable domain (missing parts from reference TRBV2 and TRBJ2-5): EPEVTQTPSHQVTQMGQEVILRCVPISNHLYFYWYRQILGQKVEFLVSFYNNEISEKSEIFDDQFSVERPDGSNFTLKIRSTKLEDSAMYFCASSRQGETQYFGPGTRLLVL.

The CDR3 reads CASSSTGGSYEQYF. The CDR3 bases are TGTGCCAGCTCATCGACAGGGGGCTCCTACGAGCAGTACTTC. This chain uses TRBV18 with TRBJ2-7; 9 bases fit TRBD1. Germline V lookup: CDR1 KGHSH, CDR2 LQKENI. V was pared by 5 bases and J by 0 bases, with 2 bases of the junction left unmatched. The CDR3 has 14 amino acids.

This chain joins TRBV5-1 and TRBJ1-4, with 10 bases matching TRBD1. Looked up from germline, CDR1 is SGHRS and CDR2 is YFSETQ. Trimming took 5 bases from V and 6 from J; bases not matched to a gene: 4. This CDR3 contains 14 residues. The CDR3 sequence is CASSSGQGHEKLFF. The CDR3 DNA is TGCGCCAGCAGTTCGGGACAGGGGCATGAAAAACTGTTTTTT.

This clone was detected a few times. The J gene is TRBJ2-1, the V gene TRBV29-1, with TRBD2 as a possible D gene (5 bases). Trimming pared 4 bases from V and 9 bases from J, leaving 7 bases between. CDR3 length: 10 amino acids. The germline V gene encodes CDR1 SQVTM and CDR2 ANQGSEA. CDR3 coding DNA: TGCAGCGTTGGAGGAGGTGAGCAGTTCTTC. Its protein product is CSVGGGEQFF.

J is TRBJ1-2 and V is TRBV7-9; 9 nucleotides agree with TRBD1. The CDR3 totals 15 residues. Germline V gene data show CDR1 as SEHNR and CDR2 as FQNEAQ (reference sequence). Unmatched junction bases numbered 9, after V lost 7 bases and J lost 3 bases. CDR3 loop: CASILGTGSDYGYTF. CDR3 in DNA: TGTGCCAGCATCCTGGGGACAGGGAGCGACTATGGCTACACCTTC.

In its sample, this clone was seen a few times. The CDR3 spells CSAYRGYGYTF. CDR3 DNA sequence: TGCAGTGCTTATCGGGGCTATGGCTACACCTTC. The V call is TRBV20-1, the J call TRBJ1-2; D uncertain. This CDR3 spans 11 amino acids. V was pared by 5 bases and J by 4 bases, with 8 bases between. Germline-derived CDR1 and CDR2 are DFQATT and SNEGSKA (reference sequence).

The chain joins TRBV11-2 to TRBJ2-7, with 10 bases that match TRBD1. The germline gives CDR1 SGHAT, CDR2 FQNNGV. V was clipped by 4 bases and J by 2 bases; unmatched bases: 8. The CDR3 has 16 residues. In nucleotides, the CDR3 is TGTGCCAGCAGCTCCCGGGGACAGGGGCGAACCTACGAGCAGTACTTC. It codes for CASSSRGQGRTYEQYF.